These 2 T cell receptor beta chains were sequenced from one sample in a study of cytomegalovirus exposure and HLA in healthy donors. Vbeta (60) and Jbeta (13) primers were used in the PCR. Assay used: immunoSEQ multiplex PCR; TCRdb lists only in-frame clones, some missing. The data show about 170,000 clones, approximately 85% seen once. The source material was PBMCs. The origin of the receptors is a man aged 30 to 45 in good health and CMV-seropositive.

The chain uses TRBV19 and TRBJ2-3, with D perhaps TRBD1 (6 bases). Trimming removed 6 bases from V and 4 bases from J, with 14 bases in between. This CDR3 has 14 residues. CDR1 is LNHDA and CDR2 is SQIVND in the germline V gene (reference sequence). CDR3 sequence (DNA): TGTGCCAGTAGAACCGACAGGACTTCAGATACGCAGTATTTT. Its protein product is CASRTDRTSDTQYF. The variable domain in full, with the rest retrieved from reference TRBV19 and TRBJ2-3, is DGGITQSPKYLFRKEGQNVTLSCEQNLNHDAMYWYRQDPGQGLRLIYYSQIVNDFQKGDIAEGYSVSREKKESFPLTVTSAQKNPTAFYLCASRTDRTSDTQYFGPGTRLTVL.

This rearrangement joins TRBV7-3 to TRBJ2-3; D is unclear. Germline V gene data show CDR1 as SGHTA and CDR2 as FQGTGA. The CDR3 totals 14 residues. The V and J ends lost 3 bases and 0 bases respectively, with 7 bases between them. The CDR3 loop reads CASSLRRSTDTQYF. The DNA of the CDR3 is TGTGCCAGCAGCTTGAGGCGGAGCACAGATACGCAGTATTTT.